This T cell receptor beta chain was found in a study of T cell responses to AZD1222 COVID-19 vaccine. Method: immunoSEQ multiplex PCR; TCRdb's copy keeps in-frame clones and lacks some. Of about 140,000 clones listed, about 91% are singletons. Germline-derived CDR1 and CDR2 are LNHDA and SQIVND (reference sequence). Deletions cut 6 bases from V and 2 bases from J, with 11 bases between. The CDR3 sequence is 15 residues long. This chain links TRBV19 with TRBJ1-6, with D possibly TRBD1 on 6 matching bases. This clonotype originated in an adult in good health. Sequencing was performed on peripheral blood, taken on day 0 of AZD1222 vaccination. The CDR3 loop is CASRLGAAYNSPLHF. CDR3 in DNA: TGTGCCAGTAGACTGGGGGCTGCCTATAATTCACCCCTCCACTTT.